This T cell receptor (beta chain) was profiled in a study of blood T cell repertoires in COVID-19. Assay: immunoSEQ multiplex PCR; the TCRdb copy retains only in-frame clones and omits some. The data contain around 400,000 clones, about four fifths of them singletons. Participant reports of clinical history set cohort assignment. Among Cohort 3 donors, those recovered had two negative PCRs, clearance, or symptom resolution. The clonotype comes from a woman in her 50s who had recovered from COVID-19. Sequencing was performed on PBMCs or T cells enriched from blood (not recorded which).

In DNA, the CDR3 is TGTGCCAGCAGCGTAGCTGGGACAGGGAAAAACTATGGCTACACCTTC. This encodes CASSVAGTGKNYGYTF. The chain links TRBV9 to TRBJ1-2; 9 bases match TRBD1. Germline V gene sequence: CDR1 SGDLS, CDR2 YYNGEE. V lost 0 bases to trimming and J lost 2 bases; unmatched junction nucleotides: 5. This CDR3 has 16 amino acids.